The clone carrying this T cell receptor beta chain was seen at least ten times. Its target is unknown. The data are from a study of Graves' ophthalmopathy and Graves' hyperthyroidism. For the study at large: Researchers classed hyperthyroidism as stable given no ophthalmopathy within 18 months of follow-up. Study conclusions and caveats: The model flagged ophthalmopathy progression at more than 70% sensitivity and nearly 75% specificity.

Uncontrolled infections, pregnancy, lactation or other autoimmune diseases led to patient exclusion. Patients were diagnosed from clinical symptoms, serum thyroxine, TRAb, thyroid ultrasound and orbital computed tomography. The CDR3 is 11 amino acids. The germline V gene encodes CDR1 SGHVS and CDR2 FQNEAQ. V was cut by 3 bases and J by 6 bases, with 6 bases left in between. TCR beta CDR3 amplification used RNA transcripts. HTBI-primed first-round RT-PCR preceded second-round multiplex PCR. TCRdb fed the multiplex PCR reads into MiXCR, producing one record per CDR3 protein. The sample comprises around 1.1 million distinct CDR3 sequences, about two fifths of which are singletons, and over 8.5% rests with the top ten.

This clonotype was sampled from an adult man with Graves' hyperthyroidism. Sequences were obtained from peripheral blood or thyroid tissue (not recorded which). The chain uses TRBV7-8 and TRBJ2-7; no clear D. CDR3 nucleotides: TGTGCCAGCAGCTTTACGTTCGAGCAGTACTTC. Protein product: CASSFTFEQYF. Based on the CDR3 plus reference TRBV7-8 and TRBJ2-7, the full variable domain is GAGVSQSPRYKVAKRGQDVALRCDPISGHVSLFWYQQALGQGPEFLTYFQNEAQLDKSGLPSDRFFAERPEGSVSTLKIQRTQQEDSAVYLCASSFTFEQYFGPGTRLTVT.